This T cell receptor beta chain was identified in a study of CD8+ T cells in alopecia areata. Overall study context: It was oral tofacitinib, at 5 to 10 mg twice daily, that treated patients received. Tofacitinib ran 6 to 18 months, followed by 6 months off drug.

Losses at the gene ends were 5 bases for V and 0 bases for J; bases not matched to a gene: 7. Germline loops: CDR1 SGHTA, CDR2 FQGNSA. This CDR3 region has 16 residues. Punch biopsies of lesional scalp, plus peripheral blood, were taken from alopecia areata patients. Sequencing templates came from extracted RNA that was reverse transcribed into cDNA. Clones were read by immunoSEQ multiplex PCR, and TCRdb kept only the in-frame ones, dropping some. The sample contains approximately 89,000 clones, 35% to 50% of which appear only once. The chain recombines TRBV7-2 with TRBJ2-1; 7 bases are shared with TRBD1. The TCR comes from a human donor with alopecia areata. The material sequenced was CD4+ T cells sorted from blood. CDR3 protein: CASSPTGTVSYNEQFF. The DNA of the CDR3 is TGTGCCAGCAGCCCGACGGGGACAGTCTCCTACAATGAGCAGTTCTTC.